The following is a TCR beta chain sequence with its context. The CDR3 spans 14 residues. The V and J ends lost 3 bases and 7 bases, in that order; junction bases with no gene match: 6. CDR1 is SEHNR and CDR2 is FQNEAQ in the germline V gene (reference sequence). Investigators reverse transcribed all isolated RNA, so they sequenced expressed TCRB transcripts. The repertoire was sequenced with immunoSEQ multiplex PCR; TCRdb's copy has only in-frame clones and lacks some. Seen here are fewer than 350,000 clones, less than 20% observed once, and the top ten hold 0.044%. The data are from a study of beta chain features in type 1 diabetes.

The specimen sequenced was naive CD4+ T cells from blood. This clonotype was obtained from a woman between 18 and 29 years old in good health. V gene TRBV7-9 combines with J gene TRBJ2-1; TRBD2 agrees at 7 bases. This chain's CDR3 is CASSFVGTINEQFF. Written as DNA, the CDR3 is TGTGCCAGCAGCTTCGTGGGGACTATAAATGAGCAGTTCTTC.